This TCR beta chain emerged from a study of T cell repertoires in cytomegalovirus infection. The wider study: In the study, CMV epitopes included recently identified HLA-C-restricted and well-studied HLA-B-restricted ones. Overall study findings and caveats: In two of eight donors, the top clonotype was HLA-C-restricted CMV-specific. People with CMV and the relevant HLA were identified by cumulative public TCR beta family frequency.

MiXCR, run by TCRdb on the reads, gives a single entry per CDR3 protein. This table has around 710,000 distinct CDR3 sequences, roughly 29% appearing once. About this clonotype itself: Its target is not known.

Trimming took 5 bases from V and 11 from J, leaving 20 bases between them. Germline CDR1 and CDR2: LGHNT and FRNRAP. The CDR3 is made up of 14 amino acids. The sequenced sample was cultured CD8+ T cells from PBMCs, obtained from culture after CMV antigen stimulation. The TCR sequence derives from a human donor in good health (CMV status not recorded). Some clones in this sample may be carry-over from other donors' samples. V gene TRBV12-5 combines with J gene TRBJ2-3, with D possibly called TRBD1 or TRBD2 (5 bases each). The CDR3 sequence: CASGANPGPLGQYF. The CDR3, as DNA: TGTGCTAGTGGTGCGAACCCGGGGCCCTTGGGGCAGTATTTT.